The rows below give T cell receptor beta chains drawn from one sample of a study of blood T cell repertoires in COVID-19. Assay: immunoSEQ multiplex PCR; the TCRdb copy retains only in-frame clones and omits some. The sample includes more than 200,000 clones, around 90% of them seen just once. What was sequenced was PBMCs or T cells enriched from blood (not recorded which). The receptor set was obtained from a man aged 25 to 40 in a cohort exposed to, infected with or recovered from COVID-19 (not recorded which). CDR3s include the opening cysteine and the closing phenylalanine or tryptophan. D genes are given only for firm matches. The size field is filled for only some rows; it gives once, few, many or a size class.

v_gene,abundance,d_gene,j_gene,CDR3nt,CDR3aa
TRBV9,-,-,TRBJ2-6,TGTGCCAGCAGCCCTCGTTTGCGGGCCCAAGGGGCCAACGTCCTGACTTTC,CASSPRLRAQGANVLTF
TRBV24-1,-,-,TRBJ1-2,TGTGCCACCAGTGATCCGCGTGGGGGGAGTAACTATGGCTACACCTTC,CATSDPRGGSNYGYTF
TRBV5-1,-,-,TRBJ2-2,TGCGCCAGCAGCTTGTCGCAGGGAAACACCGGGGAGCTGTTTTTT,CASSLSQGNTGELFF
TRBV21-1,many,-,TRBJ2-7,TGTGCCAGCAGCCCCTATGGGACAGGGGAACCCTACGAGCAGTACTTC,CASSPYGTGEPYEQYF
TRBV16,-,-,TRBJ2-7,TGTGCCAGCAGCCGTCCCGCGGGTTCCCACTCCTACGAGCAGTACTTC,CASSRPAGSHSYEQYF
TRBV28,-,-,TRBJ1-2,TGTGCCAGCAGTTTTCTACAGTTCTATGGCTACACCTTC,CASSFLQFYGYTF
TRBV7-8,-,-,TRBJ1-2,TGTGCCAGCAGCTTCGGCGGTGAGGGCTATGGCTACACCTTC,CASSFGGEGYGYTF
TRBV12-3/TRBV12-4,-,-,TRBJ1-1,TGTGCCAGCAGCCGAGAAGAAGCTTTCTTT,CASSREEAFF
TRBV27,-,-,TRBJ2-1,TGTGCCAGCAGTTCGCCTAATATACCCTCCTACAATGAGCAGTTCTTC,CASSSPNIPSYNEQFF
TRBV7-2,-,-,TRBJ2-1,TGTGCCAGCAGCTTAGGTGAGACAAAGAAGCAGTTCTTC,CASSLGETKKQFF
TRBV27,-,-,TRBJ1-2,TGTGCCAGCAGTTCCCTCGACTCTGCCGCTAACTATGGCTACACCTTC,CASSSLDSAANYGYTF
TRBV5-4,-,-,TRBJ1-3,TGTGCCAGCAGCCTCGGCCGGAGTGGAAACACCATATATTTT,CASSLGRSGNTIYF
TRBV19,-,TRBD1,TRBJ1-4,TGTGCCAGTAGTATGGGGACAGCTTCTGAAAAACTGTTTTTT,CASSMGTASEKLFF
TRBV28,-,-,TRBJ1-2,TGTGCCAGCAGTTCGGCAGGAGGTCGAAACTATGGCTACACCTTC,CASSSAGGRNYGYTF
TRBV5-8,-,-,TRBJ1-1,TGTGCCAGCAGCTTGCTAGACAATTTTGACAGCATGAACACTGAAGCTTTCTTT,CASSLLDNFDSMNTEAFF
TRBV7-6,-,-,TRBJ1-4,TGTGCCAGCAGCGCAAGGAGAGGGTCGGAGGATGAAAAACTGTTTTTT,CASSARRGSEDEKLFF
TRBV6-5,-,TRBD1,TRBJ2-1,TGTGCCAGCCAGAAGCAGGGGGCGGGGTGGTTCTTC,CASQKQGAGWFF
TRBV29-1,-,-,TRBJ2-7,TGCAGCGTTATAGTACTAAACTCCTACGAGCAGTACTTC,CSVIVLNSYEQYF
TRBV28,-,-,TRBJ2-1,TGTGCCAGCAAAAGGAGTCTCCCGGTGAATGAGCAGTTCTTC,CASKRSLPVNEQFF
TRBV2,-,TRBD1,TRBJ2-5,TGTGCCAGCAGACTAAGACAGGGGCTCATATCGTGGGAGACCCAGTACTTC,CASRLRQGLISWETQYF
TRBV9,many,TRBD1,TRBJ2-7,TGTGCCAGCAGCGTAGTAGTGTGGACAGGGGACCTCATCGAGCAGTACTTC,CASSVVVWTGDLIEQYF
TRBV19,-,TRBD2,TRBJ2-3,TGTGCCAGTAGTATGGCGGGAGGGCCAGATACGCAGTATTTT,CASSMAGGPDTQYF
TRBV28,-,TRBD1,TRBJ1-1,TGTGCCAGCTACCCGGGACAGGGAGTTGGGACTGAAGCTTTCTTT,CASYPGQGVGTEAFF
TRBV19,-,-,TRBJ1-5,TGTGCCAGTAGTATAGATCGGGCTCAGGGAGGTATTTTTCAGCCCCAGCATTTT,CASSIDRAQGGIFQPQHF
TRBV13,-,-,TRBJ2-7,TGTGCCAGCACCGCTCGGTCCACCTCCTACGAGCAGTACTTC,CASTARSTSYEQYF
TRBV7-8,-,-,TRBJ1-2,TGTGCCAGCAGCTCAGCCAAGATGGAGGGCTACACCTTC,CASSSAKMEGYTF
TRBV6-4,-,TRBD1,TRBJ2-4,TGTGCCAGCAGTGACTCGACAGGGGCGGGAAACATTCAGTACTTC,CASSDSTGAGNIQYF
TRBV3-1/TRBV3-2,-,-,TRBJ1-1,TGTGCCAGCAGCCAAGAATTAATCGGGGTCGAAGCTTTCTTT,CASSQELIGVEAFF
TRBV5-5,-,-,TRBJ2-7,TGTGCCAGCAGTTCCATCCGGGGCTCCTACGAGCAGTACTTC,CASSSIRGSYEQYF
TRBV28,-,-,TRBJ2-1,TGTGCCAGCCGGGACTTCTTGAAAAGTGAGCAGTTCTTC,CASRDFLKSEQFF
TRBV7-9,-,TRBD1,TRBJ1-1,TGTGCCAGCAGCGGACGGGACAGCGTAAGAGAAGCTTTCTTT,CASSGRDSVREAFF